Shown below are 23 T cell receptor beta chains from a single sample sequenced in a study of technical replicates of blood from a handful of donors. Method: immunoSEQ multiplex PCR; TCRdb's copy keeps in-frame clones and lacks some. Seen here are some 70,000 clones, more than 75% observed once, and the top ten hold approximately 4.4%. The source material was PBMCs. The receptors originated from a human donor in good health. Some clones in this sample may be carry-over from other donors' samples.

This chain links TRBV19 with TRBJ2-6; possibly TRBD2 for D (5 bases). This CDR3 region has 14 residues. Trimming shortened V by 3 bases and J by 4 bases, and 7 bases separated the two germline ends. Germline V CDR1 and CDR2: LNHDA, SQIVND (reference sequence). The CDR3 DNA reads as TGTGCCAGTAGTATGGACTTCGGGGCCAACGTCCTGACTTTC. It translates to CASSMDFGANVLTF. Complete variable domain (other parts from reference TRBV19 and TRBJ2-6): DGGITQSPKYLFRKEGQNVTLSCEQNLNHDAMYWYRQDPGQGLRLIYYSQIVNDFQKGDIAEGYSVSREKKESFPLTVTSAQKNPTAFYLCASSMDFGANVLTFGAGSRLTVL.

The genes are TRBV27 and TRBJ2-7; TRBD2 aligns across 7 bases. Germline CDR1 reads MNHEY; CDR2 reads SMNVEV (reference sequence). The CDR3 runs to 16 residues. V shed 5 bases, J shed 0 bases, and the junction held 10 bases outside the gene matches. The chain's CDR3 is CASSSAGAGSSYEQYF. DNA for the CDR3: TGTGCCAGCAGTAGTGCCGGAGCGGGGAGCTCCTACGAGCAGTACTTC.

The CDR3 spells CASSQPEKSYEQYF. CDR3 sequence (DNA): TGTGCCAGCAGCCAGCCAGAAAAGTCCTACGAGCAGTACTTC. The chain has TRBV4-2 and TRBJ2-7; D call uncertain. The germline gives CDR1 LGHNA, CDR2 YNFKEQ. This CDR3 has 14 amino acids. V was shortened by 3 bases and J by 1 base, with 10 bases between the two germline ends.

The chain is built from TRBV18 and TRBJ1-3; D unresolved. The CDR3 runs 15 residues. Germline V gene sequence: CDR1 KGHSH, CDR2 LQKENI. V dropped 4 bases and J dropped 0 bases, with 10 bases sitting between them. CDR3 in amino acids: CASSLDPSSGNTIYF. The CDR3 DNA is TGTGCCAGCTCACTAGATCCCTCCTCTGGAAACACCATATATTTT.

V is TRBV2 and J is TRBJ2-1; 11 nucleotides agree with TRBD2. The CDR3 extends over 16 amino acids. The V segment lost 5 bases and the J segment 8 bases; nucleotides outside the gene matches: 11. Germline loops: CDR1 SNHLY, CDR2 FYNNEI. The CDR3 DNA reads as TGTGCCAGCAGTCCCAGCCTAGCGGGAGGATTATATGAGCAGTTCTTC. This encodes CASSPSLAGGLYEQFF.

The genes are TRBV6-1 and TRBJ1-1; 8 nucleotides match TRBD1. This CDR3 is built from 15 residues. The ends lost 4 bases at V and 4 bases at J; junction bases unmatched: 8. CDR1 MNHNS and CDR2 SASEGT come from the germline V gene. The CDR3 loop reads CASSGQGARGTEAFF. The CDR3 nucleotides are TGTGCCAGCAGTGGGCAGGGGGCTCGGGGCACTGAAGCTTTCTTT.

The chain links TRBV4-3 to TRBJ1-2; 7 bases line up with TRBD1. V lost 0 bases to trimming and J lost 2 bases; unmatched junction nucleotides: 6. Per germline, CDR1 LGHNA and CDR2 YSLEER. This CDR3 is 16 amino acids long. The CDR3 reads CASSQDGGTANYGYTF. The CDR3, as DNA: TGCGCCAGCAGCCAAGACGGCGGGACAGCAAACTATGGCTACACCTTC.

The V call is TRBV2, the J call TRBJ1-4; 7 nucleotides match TRBD1. The CDR3 sequence is 12 residues long. The ends lost 6 bases at V and 10 bases at J; junction bases unmatched: 5. The germline V gene encodes CDR1 SNHLY and CDR2 FYNNEI. The CDR3 protein is CASRLQGRKLFF. DNA of the CDR3: TGTGCCAGCAGGTTACAGGGGAGAAAACTGTTTTTT.

The chain links TRBV6-5 to TRBJ2-3; tentatively, D is TRBD2 (5 bases). The CDR3 length is 11 residues. Germline CDR1 MNHEY, CDR2 SVGAGI. Here the CDR3 reads CASRGGDTQYF. The CDR3 region has the DNA TGTGCGTCCCGGGGTGGAGATACGCAGTATTTT.

V gene TRBV2 combines with J gene TRBJ2-2, with TRBD1 matching over 10 bases. Germline trimming cut 6 bases from V and 6 bases from J; bases unmatched to any gene: 1. The CDR3 extends over 13 amino acids. Per germline, CDR1 SNHLY and CDR2 FYNNEI. The CDR3 spells CASRGTGAGELFF. CDR3 bases: TGTGCCAGCAGGGGGACAGGGGCCGGGGAGCTGTTTTTT. Full variable domain (rest looked up from reference TRBV2 and TRBJ2-2): EPEVTQTPSHQVTQMGQEVILRCVPISNHLYFYWYRQILGQKVEFLVSFYNNEISEKSEIFDDQFSVERPDGSNFTLKIRSTKLEDSAMYFCASRGTGAGELFFGEGSRLTVL.

The CDR3 region has the DNA TGTGCCAGCGGACGGACATTCAACTATGAGCAGTTCTTC. Translation: CASGRTFNYEQFF. V gene TRBV6-1 combines with J gene TRBJ2-1; maybe TRBD1 (5 bases). Trimming took 8 bases from V and 8 from J, leaving 16 bases between them. The CDR3 covers 13 residues. Germline-derived CDR1 and CDR2 are MNHNS and SASEGT.

The chain combines TRBV10-2 with TRBJ1-5, with TRBD1 identical over 7 bases. The CDR3 loop spans 13 amino acids. Trimming cost V 6 bases and J 4 bases; bases outside gene matches: 3. CDR1 is WSHSY and CDR2 is SAAADI in the germline V gene. The CDR3 here is CASRGQFNQPQHF. CDR3 coding DNA: TGCGCCAGCAGGGGACAGTTTAATCAGCCCCAGCATTTT.

The rearrangement links TRBV9 to TRBJ1-5; 8 nucleotides line up with TRBD1. CDR3 size: 15 residues. Germline-derived CDR1 and CDR2 are SGDLS and YYNGEE. Trimming cost V 4 bases and J 2 bases; bases outside gene matches: 5. The CDR3 reads CASSQDREGNQPQHF. In DNA form, the CDR3 reads TGTGCCAGCAGCCAGGACAGGGAAGGCAATCAGCCCCAGCATTTT. The variable domain in full, completed from reference TRBV9 and TRBJ1-5, reads DSGVTQTPKHLITATGQRVTLRCSPRSGDLSVYWYQQSLDQGLQFLIQYYNGEERAKGNILERFSAQQFPDLHSELNLSSLELGDSALYFCASSQDREGNQPQHFGDGTRLSIL.

The chain uses TRBV18 and TRBJ1-1; TRBD1 matches 7 bases. The CDR3 spans 13 residues. V was pared by 4 bases and J by 3 bases, with 2 bases of the junction left unmatched. CDR1 and CDR2 from the germline V gene are KGHSH and LQKENI. CDR3 region: CASSQTGYTEAFF. The CDR3 DNA reads TGTGCCAGCTCACAGACAGGGTACACTGAAGCTTTCTTT.

In this sample, this clone turned up many times. The rearrangement links TRBV19 to TRBJ1-5; 10 bases map to TRBD1. The J segment lost 9 bases and the V segment lost 1 base, leaving 6 bases of the junction unmatched. CDR1 is LNHDA, CDR2 SQIVND, per germline (reference sequence). The CDR3 consists of 15 residues. The CDR3 spells CASSIVRTGGLPQHF. The CDR3 bases are TGTGCCAGTAGTATAGTTAGGACAGGGGGGTTGCCCCAGCATTTT.

The V and J genes are TRBV6-5 and TRBJ2-7, with TRBD1 matching 7 bases. The V and J ends lost 0 bases and 4 bases, in that order; junction bases with no gene match: 3. The CDR3 is made up of 14 amino acids. CDR1 is MNHEY and CDR2 is SVGAGI in the germline V gene. Here the CDR3 reads CASSYSNRGYEQYF. Here the CDR3 DNA reads TGTGCCAGCAGTTACTCTAACAGGGGTTACGAGCAGTACTTC.

The rearrangement uses TRBV6-5 and TRBJ1-6; D uncertain. Germline V gene data show CDR1 as MNHEY and CDR2 as SVGAGI. The V end was cut by 4 bases, the J end by 10 bases, with 17 bases between. This CDR3 comprises 15 residues. CDR3 bases: TGTGCCAGCAGTTTACGCCGGCGTGAGGGATCACCCCTCCACTTT. Amino acid sequence: CASSLRRREGSPLHF.

This clone was observed a few times. The V call is TRBV11-1, the J call TRBJ1-6; tentative D call: TRBD1 (5 bases). Deletions cut 1 base from V and 10 bases from J, with 8 bases between. CDR1 SGHAT and CDR2 FQDESV come from the germline V gene (reference sequence). This CDR3 has 13 amino acids. The chain's CDR3 is CASSLVRGSPLHF. DNA of the CDR3: TGTGCCAGCAGCTTAGTAAGGGGATCACCCCTCCACTTT.

In this sample, this clone turned up a few times. The chain has TRBV6-4 and TRBJ2-3, with TRBD2 matching 10 bases. This CDR3 is built from 15 residues. The germline gives CDR1 MRHNA, CDR2 SNTAGT. V shed 6 bases, J shed 1 base, and the junction held 4 bases outside the gene matches. The CDR3 DNA follows: TGTGCCAGCAGCCCCGGGACTAGCGGCACAGATACGCAGTATTTT. Protein product: CASSPGTSGTDTQYF.

The chain joins TRBV18 to TRBJ2-1, with D hard to call. Trimming stripped 5 bases from V and 7 bases from J, with 18 bases between. The CDR3 spans 15 residues. The V gene's germline CDR1 is KGHSH and CDR2 LQKENI. DNA of the CDR3: TGTGCCAGCTCATTCATCAGAAGTGGTGAAAATGAGCAGTTCTTC. Its protein product is CASSFIRSGENEQFF.

The chain is built from TRBV19 and TRBJ2-3; 8 bases align to TRBD2. The CDR3 contains 15 residues. With 5 bases clipped from V and 0 bases from J, the junction kept 4 bases outside the gene matches. In germline, CDR1 is LNHDA, CDR2 SQIVND (reference sequence). CDR3: CASSQSGGSTDTQYF. CDR3 coding DNA: TGTGCCAGTAGTCAAAGCGGGGGAAGCACAGATACGCAGTATTTT.

As concerns this clone: At the DNA level, this CDR3 is encoded by other sequences in the same sample as well. The rearrangement uses TRBV5-1 and TRBJ2-1; possibly TRBD1 for D (7 bases). V was shortened by 4 bases and J by 4 bases, with 12 bases between the two germline ends. The CDR3 length is 14 residues. Germline lookup yields CDR1 SGHRS and CDR2 YFSETQ. The CDR3 region is CASSASGGYNEQFF. The CDR3 bases are TGCGCCAGCAGCGCCTCAGGGGGGTACAATGAGCAGTTCTTC.

This chain joins TRBV18 and TRBJ2-7; the match to TRBD1 covers 9 bases. J gave up 7 bases and V 8 bases, and 12 bases lay outside the gene matches. The germline V gene has CDR1 KGHSH and CDR2 LQKENI. This CDR3 contains 14 residues. The CDR3 sequence: CASANRDRDGEQYF. The DNA of the CDR3 is TGTGCCAGCGCAAACCGGGACAGGGACGGGGAGCAGTACTTC.